The 30 T cell receptor beta chains below all came from one sample that was sequenced in a study of CD8+ T cells in alopecia areata. Extracted from the samples, RNA was reverse transcribed into cDNA to serve as the sequencing template. TCRdb's table, derived via immunoSEQ multiplex PCR, lists solely in-frame clones and lacks some. The repertoire has 160,000 or so clones, about 66% of them found once; the top ten carry about an eighth. The starting material was CD8+ T cells sorted from blood, obtained at week 0. These receptor sequences come from a human donor with alopecia areata.

The chain uses TRBV7-2 and TRBJ1-3; D is possibly TRBD1 (6 bases). V lost 0 bases and J lost 5, with 11 bases in between. The germline CDR1 and CDR2 sequences are SGHTA and FQGNSA. The CDR3 is 15 residues long. The CDR3 is CASSLARGARNTIYF. The CDR3 nucleotides are TGTGCCAGCAGCTTAGCCCGGGGGGCTAGAAACACCATATATTTT.

The rearrangement joins TRBV2 to TRBJ1-5; 9 bases fit TRBD1. CDR1 and CDR2 from the germline V gene are SNHLY and FYNNEI. This CDR3 has 13 amino acids. The V gene end was trimmed by 6 bases and the J gene end by 6 bases; junction bases not matched to a gene: 3. CDR3 sequence reads: CASRDRGGQPQHF. In nucleotides, the CDR3 is TGTGCCAGCAGGGACAGGGGAGGTCAGCCCCAGCATTTT.

The rearrangement joins TRBV12-5 to TRBJ2-1; no clear D. The length of the CDR3 is 14 residues. The germline gives CDR1 LGHNT, CDR2 FRNRAP. The CDR3 DNA reads as TGTGCCATCCTCCCACCAAACTCCTACAATGAGCAGTTCTTC. Amino acid sequence: CAILPPNSYNEQFF.

The rearrangement uses TRBV4-1 and TRBJ2-7; D is perhaps TRBD1 (6 bases). CDR3 length equals 16 residues. Trimming pared 3 bases from V and 5 bases from J, leaving 20 bases between. Germline loops: CDR1 MGHRA, CDR2 YSYEKL. CDR3: CASSQRTGTTWDEQYF. The CDR3 nucleotides are TGCGCCAGCAGCCAGCGTACCGGGACAACATGGGACGAGCAGTACTTC.

V gene TRBV30 combines with J gene TRBJ2-7; 10 positions match TRBD1. Looked up from germline, CDR1 is GTSNPN and CDR2 is SVGIG (reference sequence). The CDR3 contains 17 residues. The trim removed 6 bases at V and 3 bases at J, leaving 17 bases unmatched. The DNA for the CDR3 is TGTGCCTGTACCTTAGCCGGAAATGGGGACAGGGGCTACGAGCAGTACTTC. It specifies CACTLAGNGDRGYEQYF.

V is TRBV29-1 and J is TRBJ2-3; 8 nucleotides agree with TRBD2. From germline, CDR1 is SQVTM and CDR2 ANQGSEA. The V gene end was trimmed by 4 bases and the J gene end by 1 base; junction bases not matched to a gene: 4. The CDR3 spans 14 residues. CDR3 protein: CSVALAAGTDTQYF. CDR3 nucleotides: TGCAGCGTTGCACTAGCGGCCGGCACAGATACGCAGTATTTT.

The count of this clone is one. CDR3 bases: TGTGCCAGCAGCCAAGGCAGGGGGGGTGTAGAGACCCAGTACTTC. Its protein product is CASSQGRGGVETQYF. The chain couples TRBV4-2 to TRBJ2-5; D tentatively reads TRBD1 or TRBD2 (7 bases each). Germline CDR1 LGHNA, CDR2 YNFKEQ. Between the trimmed V and J ends, which lost 1 base and 4 bases, there was a span of 13 bases. This CDR3 spans 15 amino acids.

This clone showed up many times. The chain employs TRBV7-9 and TRBJ2-1; D not certain. This CDR3 is 19 amino acids long. The V end lost 1 base, the J end lost 0 bases, and 19 bases lay between the germline ends. The germline CDR1 and CDR2 sequences are SEHNR and FQNEAQ (reference sequence). Written as DNA, the CDR3 is TGTGCCAGCAGCTTAGGCTTAGTACGCAATGTATTCTCCTACAATGAGCAGTTCTTC. Translated, it gives CASSLGLVRNVFSYNEQFF. Based on the CDR3 plus reference TRBV7-9 and TRBJ2-1, the full variable domain is DTGVSQNPRHKITKRGQNVTFRCDPISEHNRLYWYRQTLGQGPEFLTYFQNEAQLEKSRLLSDRFSAERPKGSFSTLEIQRTEQGDSAMYLCASSLGLVRNVFSYNEQFFGPGTRLTVL.

The rearrangement uses TRBV19 and TRBJ1-1, with D possibly being TRBD1 (6 bases). With 3 bases removed from V and 4 bases from J, the gap between germline ends came to 12 bases. Per germline, CDR1 LNHDA and CDR2 SQIVND (reference sequence). The CDR3 extends over 14 amino acids. The CDR3 sequence is CASSISGAATEAFF. The CDR3 DNA reads as TGTGCCAGTAGTATTTCGGGGGCGGCCACTGAAGCTTTCTTT.

The chain recombines TRBV9 with TRBJ1-2; no definite D call. CDR3 size: 13 residues. In germline, CDR1 is SGDLS, CDR2 YYNGEE. Trimming took 0 bases from V and 4 from J, leaving 7 bases between them. The CDR3 sequence is CASSVAARYGYTF. CDR3 bases: TGTGCCAGCAGCGTAGCGGCACGCTATGGCTACACCTTC. The full variable domain, in which reference TRBV9 and TRBJ1-2 provide the parts outside the CDR3, is DSGVTQTPKHLITATGQRVTLRCSPRSGDLSVYWYQQSLDQGLQFLIQYYNGEERAKGNILERFSAQQFPDLHSELNLSSLELGDSALYFCASSVAARYGYTFGSGTRLTVV.

This clone was found a few times. This sequence joins TRBV2 and TRBJ2-2, with TRBD2 identical over 12 bases. Germline lookup yields CDR1 SNHLY and CDR2 FYNNEI. The V and J ends lost 2 bases and 4 bases, in that order; junction bases with no gene match: 2. This CDR3 has 16 residues. CDR3 protein: CASSERGLAGTGELFF. In DNA form, the CDR3 reads TGTGCCAGCAGTGAACGGGGACTAGCGGGCACCGGGGAGCTGTTTTTT. Full variable domain (outside the CDR3, taken from reference TRBV2 and TRBJ2-2): EPEVTQTPSHQVTQMGQEVILRCVPISNHLYFYWYRQILGQKVEFLVSFYNNEISEKSEIFDDQFSVERPDGSNFTLKIRSTKLEDSAMYFCASSERGLAGTGELFFGEGSRLTVL.

The genes are TRBV9 and TRBJ2-1, with 8 bases matching TRBD2. The CDR3 covers 16 residues. CDR1 is SGDLS and CDR2 is YYNGEE in the germline V gene. V shed 3 bases, J shed 6 bases, and the junction held 11 bases outside the gene matches. This chain's CDR3 is CASSARTSNLLNEQFF. The CDR3 DNA is TGTGCCAGCAGCGCGAGGACTAGCAATCTCCTCAATGAGCAGTTCTTC.

J is TRBJ2-3 and V is TRBV20-1; D unclear. V lost 5 bases and J lost 1, with 1 base in between. Per germline, CDR1 DFQATT and CDR2 SNEGSKA (reference sequence). This CDR3 region has 10 residues. CDR3: CSARTDTQYF. The CDR3 DNA reads TGCAGTGCTCGCACAGATACGCAGTATTTT.

The CDR3 DNA reads TGCGCCAGCAGCTCTCCCGGAATAGACAGAAGGGACACAGATACGCAGTATTTT. Its protein is CASSSPGIDRRDTDTQYF. The chain is built from TRBV5-1 and TRBJ2-3, with D possibly TRBD1 on 5 matching bases. The CDR3 is 18 residues long. CDR1 and CDR2 (germline): SGHRS, YFSETQ. V gave up 3 bases and J gave up 2 bases, with 22 bases separating them.

The chain joins TRBV27 to TRBJ2-1, with 7 bases fitting TRBD2. The germline V gene has CDR1 MNHEY and CDR2 SMNVEV (reference sequence). J lost 2 bases, V lost 5 bases, and 3 bases had no gene match. The CDR3 spans 14 residues. The CDR3, as DNA: TGTGCCAGCAGTACCGGGGGGACCTACAATGAGCAGTTCTTC. This sequence encodes CASSTGGTYNEQFF.

Comment on this clone: Sequence at one end of the junction differs from germline and may be a read error. The chain is built from TRBV29-1 and TRBJ1-2; a weak D match, TRBD1 (6 bases). CDR1 is SQVTM, CDR2 ANQGSEA, per germline. The CDR3 is 12 residues long. The CDR3 protein is CSVEGTKRGYTF. The CDR3 DNA is TGCAGCGTCGAAGGGACAAAGAGGGGCTACACCTTC.

The chain couples TRBV5-1 to TRBJ2-7; D might be TRBD1 (6 bases). The CDR3 covers 13 residues. Germline assignment: CDR1 SGHRS and CDR2 YFSETQ. V was shortened by 4 bases and J by 2 bases, with 10 bases between the two germline ends. The CDR3 here is CASSGDTPYEQYF. The CDR3 region has the DNA TGCGCCAGCAGCGGGGACACCCCCTACGAGCAGTACTTC.

This chain uses TRBV12-5 with TRBJ2-3, with D unresolved. CDR3 length equals 19 residues. V lost 2 bases, J lost 4 bases, and 25 bases lay in between. From germline, CDR1 is LGHNT and CDR2 FRNRAP. The chain's CDR3 is CASGLTPSRSTDRADTQYF. In DNA, the CDR3 is TGTGCTAGTGGTTTGACCCCGAGCCGGAGCACAGATAGAGCAGATACGCAGTATTTT.

The V and J genes are TRBV10-3 and TRBJ1-1, with no clear D. Germline V gene sequence: CDR1 ENHRY, CDR2 SYGVKD. The CDR3 runs to 11 residues. V was pared by 8 bases and J by 2 bases, with 6 bases between. CDR3 DNA: TGTGCCATCGGGAGAAACACTGAAGCTTTCTTT. The encoded protein is CAIGRNTEAFF.

The chain links TRBV4-1 to TRBJ1-6; no firm D call. The germline V gene encodes CDR1 MGHRA and CDR2 YSYEKL. The CDR3 spans 13 residues. Trimming removed 2 bases from V and 7 bases from J, with 6 bases in between. The CDR3 region has the DNA TGCGCCAGCAGCCAACCAGGCAATTCACCCCTCCACTTT. It encodes CASSQPGNSPLHF.

This clone was seen only once. This rearrangement joins TRBV2 to TRBJ1-2, with TRBD1 matching over 7 bases. This CDR3 is 19 amino acids long. The V and J ends lost 7 bases and 2 bases, in that order; junction bases with no gene match: 22. The V gene's germline CDR1 is SNHLY and CDR2 FYNNEI. The CDR3 DNA follows: TGTGCCAGCATTGTAGTAATAGGGACAGACATAAGCAAAAACTATGGCTACACCTTC. Amino acids: CASIVVIGTDISKNYGYTF.

In DNA, the CDR3 is TGTGCCAGCAGCGCCGGGGGTGTTTACTATGGCTACACCTTC. Translating it yields CASSAGGVYYGYTF. The rearrangement joins TRBV9 to TRBJ1-2; TRBD1 might be the D (5 bases). V lost 3 bases, J lost 3 bases, and 12 bases lay in between. The CDR3 has 14 amino acids. Germline V gives CDR1 SGDLS, CDR2 YYNGEE.

The genes are TRBV7-9 and TRBJ1-2; a possible D gene is TRBD1 (5 bases). Germline V CDR1 and CDR2: SEHNR, FQNEAQ (reference sequence). V lost 2 bases and J lost 2, with 12 bases in between. The CDR3 spans 15 residues. Here the CDR3 DNA reads TGTGCCAGCAGCTTATCCCGGGGGGACAACTATGGCTACACCTTC. It codes for CASSLSRGDNYGYTF.

This clone has more than one count but fewer than ten. The chain combines TRBV7-6 with TRBJ2-7; weak D call: TRBD2 (5 bases). V was pared by 0 bases and J by 5 bases, with 11 bases between. Germline assignment: CDR1 SGHVS and CDR2 FNYEAQ. The CDR3 runs 14 residues. As DNA, the CDR3 is TGTGCCAGCAGCTTAGCACGGGGTACCGACGAGCAGTACTTC. This encodes CASSLARGTDEQYF.

The J gene is TRBJ2-7, the V gene TRBV30; D gene unclear. V lost 5 bases and J lost 7, with 15 bases in between. The CDR3 loop spans 12 amino acids. Looked up from germline, CDR1 is GTSNPN and CDR2 is SVGIG (reference sequence). This chain's CDR3 is CAWGSIVGEQYF. DNA of the CDR3: TGTGCCTGGGGCTCAATAGTGGGAGAGCAGTACTTC.

This chain links TRBV2 with TRBJ2-1; 7 nucleotides agree with TRBD1. The CDR3 extends over 15 amino acids. Trimming took 1 base from V and 4 from J; bases not matched to a gene: 4. Germline CDR1 is SNHLY and CDR2 is FYNNEI. The chain's CDR3 is CASSEGPGGYNEQFF. The DNA of the CDR3 is TGTGCCAGCAGTGAAGGGCCAGGGGGATACAATGAGCAGTTCTTC.

V usage is TRBV30 and J usage is TRBJ2-6; tentatively, D is TRBD1 (6 bases). Trimming left V 3 bases short and J 4 bases short, with 16 bases between. Per germline, CDR1 GTSNPN and CDR2 SVGIG (reference sequence). The CDR3 covers 16 residues. The CDR3, as DNA: TGTGCCTGGAGGGCGGGCACAGGGAGAGGGGCCAACGTCCTGACTTTC. Protein product: CAWRAGTGRGANVLTF.

The genes are TRBV5-6 and TRBJ2-5, with D possibly being TRBD1 (6 bases). With 3 bases removed from V and 0 bases from J, the gap between germline ends came to 15 bases. This CDR3 is 16 amino acids long. Germline CDR1 and CDR2: SGHDT and YYEEEE. Here the CDR3 reads CASSWGTISHQETQYF. As DNA, the CDR3 is TGTGCCAGCAGCTGGGGGACAATTTCCCACCAAGAGACCCAGTACTTC. Combining the CDR3 with reference TRBV5-6 and TRBJ2-5 gives the whole variable domain DAGVTQSPTHLIKTRGQQVTLRCSPKSGHDTVSWYQQALGQGPQFIFQYYEEEERQRGNFPDRFSGHQFPNYSSELNVNALLLGDSALYLCASSWGTISHQETQYFGPGTRLLVL.

This sequence joins TRBV5-1 and TRBJ2-5; D is unresolved. The CDR3 contains 15 residues. Looked up from germline, CDR1 is SGHRS and CDR2 is YFSETQ. V shed 2 bases and J shed 1 base, with 12 bases lying between them. CDR3 sequence: CASSLTSYAQETQYF. The CDR3 nucleotides read TGCGCCAGCAGCTTAACTTCGTACGCCCAAGAGACCCAGTACTTC.

The rearrangement links TRBV27 to TRBJ2-3; maybe TRBD1 (6 bases). Germline V gene lookup returns CDR1 MNHEY and CDR2 SMNVEV (reference sequence). Deletions cut 3 bases from V and 3 bases from J, with 13 bases between. This CDR3 is built from 15 residues. The chain's CDR3 is CASSFVQGVTDTQYF. CDR3 DNA sequence: TGTGCCAGCAGTTTTGTACAGGGAGTAACAGATACGCAGTATTTT.